This TCR beta chain was recovered during a study of shared clonotypes between healthy human individuals. The wider study: Three CD4 naive, three CD4 memory, two CD8 naive and one CD8 memory plate were used per donor. General observations from the study: Generally, naive subsets (rather than memory subsets) showed larger estimated richness.

The naive CD8 subset, CD45RO-negative cells positively selected for CCR7, excluded terminally differentiated effector memory CD45RA+ cells. Healthy HIV-negative adults without recent acute infections or vaccinations served as donors. At the deep level, the assay was run. Clones were read by immunoSEQ multiplex PCR, and TCRdb kept only the in-frame ones, dropping some. The sample lists hundreds of thousands of clones, 80% to 95% occurring once. This clone was seen a single time. Antigen unknown. The CDR3 sequence is 15 residues long. Trimming shortened V by 3 bases and J by 0 bases, and 11 bases separated the two germline ends. Germline CDR1 reads SEHNR; CDR2 reads FQNEAQ (reference sequence).

The TCR was taken from a man in his thirties or forties in good health. The rearrangement uses TRBV7-9 and TRBJ1-2; D is undetermined. Specimen: naive CD8+ T cells sorted from blood. The CDR3 loop is CASSFVDTANYGYTF. In DNA form, the CDR3 reads TGTGCCAGCAGCTTTGTAGATACAGCTAACTATGGCTACACCTTC.